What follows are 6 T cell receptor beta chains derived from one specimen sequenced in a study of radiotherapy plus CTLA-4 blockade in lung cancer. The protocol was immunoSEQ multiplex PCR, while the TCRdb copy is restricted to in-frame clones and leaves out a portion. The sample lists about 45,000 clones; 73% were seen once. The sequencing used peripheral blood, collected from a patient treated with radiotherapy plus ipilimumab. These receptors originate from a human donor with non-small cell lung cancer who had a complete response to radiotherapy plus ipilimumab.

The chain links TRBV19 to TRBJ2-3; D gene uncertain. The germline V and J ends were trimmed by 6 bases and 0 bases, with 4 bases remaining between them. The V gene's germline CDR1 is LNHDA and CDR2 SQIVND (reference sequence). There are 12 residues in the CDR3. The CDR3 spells CASSPSTDTQYF. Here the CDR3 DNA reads TGTGCCAGTAGCCCTAGCACAGATACGCAGTATTTT.

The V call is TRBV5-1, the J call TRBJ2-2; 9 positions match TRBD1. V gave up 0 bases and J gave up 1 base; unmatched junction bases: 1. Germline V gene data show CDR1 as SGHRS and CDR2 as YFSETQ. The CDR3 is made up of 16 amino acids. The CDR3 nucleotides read TGCGCCAGCAGCTTGGTGGGACAGGGGAACACCGGGGAGCTGTTTTTT. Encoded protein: CASSLVGQGNTGELFF.

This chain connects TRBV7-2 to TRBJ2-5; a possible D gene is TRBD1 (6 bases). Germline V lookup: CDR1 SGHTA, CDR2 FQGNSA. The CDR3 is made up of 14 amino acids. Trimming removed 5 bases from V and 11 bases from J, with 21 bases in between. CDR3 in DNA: TGTGCCAGCAGCGTGGACAGTAGACTTCCTGAGCAGTACTTC. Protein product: CASSVDSRLPEQYF.

This CDR3 is CASSIRGQAYDEQFF. The CDR3 DNA reads TGTGCCAGCAGCATACGGGGACAGGCCTATGATGAGCAGTTCTTC. V is TRBV9 and J is TRBJ2-1; 8 bases fit TRBD1. The trim removed 4 bases at V and 8 bases at J, leaving 11 bases unmatched. The germline V gene has CDR1 SGDLS and CDR2 YYNGEE. CDR3 length: 15 residues.

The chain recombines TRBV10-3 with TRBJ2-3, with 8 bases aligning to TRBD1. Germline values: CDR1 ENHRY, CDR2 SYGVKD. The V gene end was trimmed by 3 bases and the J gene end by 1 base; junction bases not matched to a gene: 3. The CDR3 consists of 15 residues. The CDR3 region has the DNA TGTGCCATCAGTGATACACAGGGGGGCACAGATACGCAGTATTTT. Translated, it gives CAISDTQGGTDTQYF.

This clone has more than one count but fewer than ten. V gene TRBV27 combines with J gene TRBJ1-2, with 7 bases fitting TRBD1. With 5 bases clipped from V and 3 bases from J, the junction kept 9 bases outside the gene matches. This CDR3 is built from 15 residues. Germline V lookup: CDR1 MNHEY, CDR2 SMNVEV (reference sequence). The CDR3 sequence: CASSVARQGYYGYTF. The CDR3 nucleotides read TGTGCCAGCAGTGTAGCCCGACAGGGCTACTATGGCTACACCTTC.